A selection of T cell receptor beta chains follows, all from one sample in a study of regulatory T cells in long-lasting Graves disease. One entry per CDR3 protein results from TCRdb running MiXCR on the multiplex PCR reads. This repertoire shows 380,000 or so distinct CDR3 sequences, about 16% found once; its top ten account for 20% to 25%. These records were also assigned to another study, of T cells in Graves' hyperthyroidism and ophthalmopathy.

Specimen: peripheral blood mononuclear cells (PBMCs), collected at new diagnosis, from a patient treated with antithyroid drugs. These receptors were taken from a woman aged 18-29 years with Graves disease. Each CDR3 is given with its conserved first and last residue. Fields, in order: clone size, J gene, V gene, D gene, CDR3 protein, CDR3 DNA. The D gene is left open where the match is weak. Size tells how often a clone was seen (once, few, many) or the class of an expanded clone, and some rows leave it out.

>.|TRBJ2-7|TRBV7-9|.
CASSLATGEGVYEQYF
TGTGCCAGCAGCTTAGCAACAGGGGAGGGAGTCTACGAGCAGTACTTC
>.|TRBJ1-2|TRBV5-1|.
CASSLEDGNYGYTF
TGCGCCAGCAGCTTGGAGGACGGAAACTATGGCTACACCTTC
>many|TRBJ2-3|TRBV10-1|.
CASSESRTLSTDTQYF
TGCGCCAGCAGTGAGTCGAGGACACTAAGCACAGATACGCAGTATTTT
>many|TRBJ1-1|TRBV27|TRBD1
CASSLSQGASLAFF
TGTGCCAGCAGTTTATCGCAGGGGGCAAGCTTGGCTTTCTTT
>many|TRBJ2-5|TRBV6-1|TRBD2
CASSEYLAGQETQYF
TGTGCCAGCAGTGAATACCTAGCGGGGCAAGAGACCCAGTACTTC
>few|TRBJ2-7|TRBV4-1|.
CASRIRIASSYEQYF
TGCGCCAGCAGAATTCGGATCGCTAGCTCCTACGAGCAGTACTTC
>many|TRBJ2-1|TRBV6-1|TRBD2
CASSELGGWSYNEQFF
TGTGCCAGCAGTGAATTGGGAGGGTGGTCCTACAATGAGCAGTTCTTC
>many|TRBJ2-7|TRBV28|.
CASRDSGIAYEQYF
TGTGCCAGCAGGGACAGCGGGATAGCCTACGAGCAGTACTTC
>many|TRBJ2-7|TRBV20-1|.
CSAHSETISYEQYF
TGCAGTGCTCATTCGGAGACTATCTCCTACGAGCAGTACTTC
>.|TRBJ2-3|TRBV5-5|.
CAGSFESKADTQYF
TGTGCCGGCAGCTTCGAAAGTAAGGCAGACACGCAGTATTTT
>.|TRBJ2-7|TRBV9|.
CASSAGLLIGEQYF
TGTGCCAGCAGCGCGGGCCTCTTAATCGGCGAGCAGTACTTC
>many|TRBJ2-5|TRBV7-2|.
CASSLVYGGRQETQYF
TGTGCCAGCAGCTTAGTTTACGGTGGTCGGCAAGAGACCCAGTACTTC
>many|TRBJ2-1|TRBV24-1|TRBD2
CATSDLSGSPHNEQFF
TGTGCCACCAGTGACCTAAGCGGGAGCCCTCACAATGAGCAGTTCTTC
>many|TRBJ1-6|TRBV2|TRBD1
CASSLGRRTGRSPLHF
TGTGCCAGCAGTCTAGGACGAAGGACAGGGAGATCACCCCTCCACTTT
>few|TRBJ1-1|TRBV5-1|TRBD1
CASRAQGAEATEAFF
TGCGCCAGCAGAGCTCAGGGGGCGGAGGCCACTGAAGCTTTCTTT
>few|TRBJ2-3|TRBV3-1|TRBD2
CASRPSSGGADTQYF
TGTGCCAGCAGACCTTCTAGCGGGGGGGCAGATACGCAGTATTTT
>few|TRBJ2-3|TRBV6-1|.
CASSEQGRGRTDTQYF
TGTGCCAGCAGTGAGCAGGGCAGGGGGAGGACAGATACGCAGTATTTT
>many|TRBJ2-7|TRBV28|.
CASSLGEWGEQYF
TGTGCCAGCAGTTTAGGAGAGTGGGGCGAGCAGTACTTC
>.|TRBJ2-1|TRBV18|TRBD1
CASSPAQGAFGHNEQFF
TGTGCCAGCTCGCCTGCACAGGGGGCCTTCGGACACAATGAGCAGTTCTTC
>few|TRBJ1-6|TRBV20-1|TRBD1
CSAEPGTGVSPLHF
TGCAGTGCTGAACCCGGGACAGGGGTTTCACCCCTCCACTTT
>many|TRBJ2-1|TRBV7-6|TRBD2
CASSLAQTSEQFF
TGTGCCAGCAGCTTAGCGCAGACTAGCGAGCAGTTCTTC
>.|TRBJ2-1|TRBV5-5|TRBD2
CASSQRTSPGSGNEQFF
TGTGCCAGCAGCCAACGGACTAGCCCGGGATCGGGGAATGAGCAGTTCTTC
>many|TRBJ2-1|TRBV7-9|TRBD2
CASSKLAGGFYNEQFF
TGTGCCAGCAGCAAACTAGCGGGGGGATTTTACAATGAGCAGTTCTTC
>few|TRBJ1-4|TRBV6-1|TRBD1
CASSRTGEVDRKKLFF
TGTGCCAGCAGTCGGACAGGGGAGGTAGATCGGAAAAAACTGTTTTTT
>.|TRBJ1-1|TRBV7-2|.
CASSLLRQGTEAFF
TGTGCCAGCAGCTTACTTAGGCAGGGAACCGAAGCTTTCTTT
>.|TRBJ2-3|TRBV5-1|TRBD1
CAGSPGTGVTDTQYF
TGCGCCGGCAGCCCCGGGACAGGGGTCACAGATACGCAGTATTTT
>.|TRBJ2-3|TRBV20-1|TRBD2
CSAPRSGATSIGTQYF
TGCAGTGCTCCCAGGAGCGGGGCAACTTCGATAGGTACGCAGTATTTT
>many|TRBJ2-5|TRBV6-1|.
CASRNGGGETQYF
TGTGCCAGCAGGAATGGAGGGGGAGAGACCCAGTACTTC
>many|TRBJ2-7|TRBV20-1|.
CSARDQGQVYEQYF
TGCAGTGCTAGAGATCAAGGGCAGGTTTACGAGCAGTACTTC
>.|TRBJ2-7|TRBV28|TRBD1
CASSSIRDRYEQYF
TGTGCCAGCAGTTCAATCCGGGACAGATACGAGCAGTACTTC
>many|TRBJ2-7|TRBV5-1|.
CASSFGGPGYEQYF
TGCGCCAGCAGCTTTGGAGGCCCGGGGTACGAGCAGTACTTC
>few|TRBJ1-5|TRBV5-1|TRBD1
CASRPDRGGNQPQHF
TGCGCCAGCAGACCCGACAGGGGTGGCAATCAGCCCCAGCATTTT
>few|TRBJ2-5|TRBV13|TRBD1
CASSLGETQGARETQYF
TGTGCCAGCAGCTTAGGGGAGACTCAGGGGGCCAGGGAGACCCAGTACTTC
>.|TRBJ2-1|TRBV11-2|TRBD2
CASSLVIAGDPYNEQFF
TGTGCCAGCAGCTTAGTTATAGCGGGGGATCCTTACAATGAGCAGTTCTTC
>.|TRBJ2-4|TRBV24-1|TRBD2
CATSDSSGGNKNIQYF
TGTGCCACCAGTGATTCTAGCGGGGGAAACAAAAACATTCAGTACTTC
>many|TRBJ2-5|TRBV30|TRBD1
CAWSPGQGQETQYF
TGTGCCTGGAGTCCCGGACAGGGACAAGAGACCCAGTACTTC
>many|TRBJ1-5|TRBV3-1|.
CASSQNIGWNQPQHF
TGTGCCAGCAGCCAAAATATCGGCTGGAATCAGCCCCAGCATTTT
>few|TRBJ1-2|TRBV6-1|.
CASGWARGYTF
TGTGCCAGCGGGTGGGCGAGGGGCTACACCTTC
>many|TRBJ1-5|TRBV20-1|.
CSARGWGQPQHF
TGCAGTGCTCGCGGATGGGGTCAGCCCCAGCATTTT
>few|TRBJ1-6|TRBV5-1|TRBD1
CASSRLQMDRASSYNSPLHF
TGCGCCAGCAGCCGTCTGCAGATGGACAGGGCAAGCTCCTATAATTCACCCCTCCACTTT
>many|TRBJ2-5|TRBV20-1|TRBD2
CSATAGGGEKETQYF
TGCAGTGCTACGGCGGGAGGGGGGGAGAAAGAGACCCAGTACTTC
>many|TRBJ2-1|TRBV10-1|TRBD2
CASSGRSGRMDEQFF
TGCGCCAGCAGTGGTAGGAGCGGGAGGATGGATGAGCAGTTCTTC
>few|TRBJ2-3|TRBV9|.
CASSVDGTYTDTQYF
TGTGCCAGCAGCGTAGACGGGACCTACACAGATACGCAGTATTTT
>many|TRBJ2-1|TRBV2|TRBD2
CASSKTSGKVNEQFF
TGTGCCAGCAGTAAGACTAGCGGGAAGGTCAATGAGCAGTTCTTC
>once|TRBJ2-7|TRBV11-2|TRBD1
CASSSGQGWNEQYF
TGTGCCAGCAGCTCGGGACAGGGGTGGAACGAGCAGTACTTC
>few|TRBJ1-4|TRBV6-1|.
CASSSSHENEKLFF
TGTGCCAGCAGCTCGAGCCACGAGAATGAAAAACTGTTTTTT
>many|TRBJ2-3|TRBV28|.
CASSFRDWNYDTQYF
TGTGCCAGCAGTTTCCGGGACTGGAATTATGATACGCAGTATTTT
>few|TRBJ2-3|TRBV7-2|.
CASSFGGRSDTQYF
TGTGCCAGCAGCTTTGGCGGAAGGTCAGATACGCAGTATTTT
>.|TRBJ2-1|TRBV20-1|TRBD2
CSARRGGRDNEQFF
TGCAGTGCTCGACGGGGGGGCCGGGACAATGAGCAGTTCTTC
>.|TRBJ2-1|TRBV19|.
CASSISTSTKEQFF
TGTGCCAGTAGTATTTCTACCTCGACTAAAGAGCAGTTCTTC
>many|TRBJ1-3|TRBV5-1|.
CASSYDRTRSGNTIYF
TGCGCCAGCAGCTACGACAGGACCCGCTCTGGAAACACCATATATTTT
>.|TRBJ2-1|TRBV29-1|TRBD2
CSTILAGVSYNEQFF
TGCAGCACGATTCTAGCGGGAGTTTCGTACAATGAGCAGTTCTTC
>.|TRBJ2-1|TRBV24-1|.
CATSDFSVNEQFF
TGTGCCACCAGTGATTTTTCCGTTAATGAGCAGTTCTTC
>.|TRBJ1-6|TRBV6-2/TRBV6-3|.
CASSLLPGLDSPLHF
TGTGCCAGCAGCCTTCTACCGGGACTTGATTCACCCCTCCACTTT
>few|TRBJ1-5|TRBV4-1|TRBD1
CASSQDGVGQGYQPQHF
TGCGCCAGCAGCCAAGATGGCGTGGGACAGGGGTATCAGCCCCAGCATTTT
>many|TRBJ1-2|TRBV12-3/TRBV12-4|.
CASSFEGGYTF
TGTGCCAGCAGTTTTGAGGGAGGCTACACCTTC
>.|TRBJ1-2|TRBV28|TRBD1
CASSQGQAVGYTF
TGTGCCAGCAGCCAGGGACAGGCTGTTGGCTACACCTTC
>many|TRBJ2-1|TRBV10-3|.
CAISFLANEQFF
TGTGCCATCAGTTTCCTAGCGAATGAGCAGTTCTTC
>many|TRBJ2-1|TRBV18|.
CASSPPSQYNEQFF
TGTGCCAGCTCACCACCCTCACAGTACAATGAGCAGTTCTTC
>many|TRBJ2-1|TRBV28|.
CASSGQNNEQFF
TGTGCCAGCAGTGGACAGAACAATGAGCAGTTCTTC